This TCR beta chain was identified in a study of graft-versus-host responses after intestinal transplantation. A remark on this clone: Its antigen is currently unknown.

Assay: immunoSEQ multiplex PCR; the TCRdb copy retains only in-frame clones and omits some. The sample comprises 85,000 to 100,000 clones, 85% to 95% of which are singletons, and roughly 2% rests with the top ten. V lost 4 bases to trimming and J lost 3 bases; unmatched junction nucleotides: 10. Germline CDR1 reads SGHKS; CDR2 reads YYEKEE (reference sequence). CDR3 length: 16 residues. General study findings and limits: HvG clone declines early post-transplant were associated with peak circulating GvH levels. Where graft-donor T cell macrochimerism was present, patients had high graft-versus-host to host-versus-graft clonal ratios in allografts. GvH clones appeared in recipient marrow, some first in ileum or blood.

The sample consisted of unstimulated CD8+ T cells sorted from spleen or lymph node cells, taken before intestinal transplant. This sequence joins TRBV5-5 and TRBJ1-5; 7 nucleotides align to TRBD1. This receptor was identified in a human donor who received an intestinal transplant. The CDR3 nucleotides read TGTGCCAGCAGCGAAGATCCTACAGGGGCCAATCAGCCCCAGCATTTT. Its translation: CASSEDPTGANQPQHF.